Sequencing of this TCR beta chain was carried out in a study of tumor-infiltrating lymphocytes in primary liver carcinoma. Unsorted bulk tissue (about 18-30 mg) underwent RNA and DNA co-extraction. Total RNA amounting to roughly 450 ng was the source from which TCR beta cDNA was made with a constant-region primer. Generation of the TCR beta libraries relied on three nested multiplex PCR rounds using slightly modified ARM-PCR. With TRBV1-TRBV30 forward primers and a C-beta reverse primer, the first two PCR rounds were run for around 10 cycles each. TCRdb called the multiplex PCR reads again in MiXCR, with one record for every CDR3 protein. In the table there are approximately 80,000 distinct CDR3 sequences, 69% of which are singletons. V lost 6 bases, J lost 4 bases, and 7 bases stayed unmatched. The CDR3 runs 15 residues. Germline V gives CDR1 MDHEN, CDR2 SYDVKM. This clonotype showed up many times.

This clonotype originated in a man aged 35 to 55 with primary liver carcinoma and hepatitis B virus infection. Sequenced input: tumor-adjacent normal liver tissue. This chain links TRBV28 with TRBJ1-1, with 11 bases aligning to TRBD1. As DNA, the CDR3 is TGTGCCAGCAGGGATACGGACAGGGGGCTCACTGAAGCTTTCTTT. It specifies CASRDTDRGLTEAFF.